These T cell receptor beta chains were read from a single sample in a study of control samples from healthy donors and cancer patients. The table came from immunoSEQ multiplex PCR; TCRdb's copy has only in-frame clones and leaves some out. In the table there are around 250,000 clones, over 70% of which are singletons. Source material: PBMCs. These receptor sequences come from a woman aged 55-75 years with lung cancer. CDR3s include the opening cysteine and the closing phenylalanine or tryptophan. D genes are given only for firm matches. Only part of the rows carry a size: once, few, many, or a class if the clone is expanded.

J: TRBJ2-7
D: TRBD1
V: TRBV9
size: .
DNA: TGTGCCAGCAGCGTAGGGGCAGGGGGCGAGGTCGAGCAGTACTTC
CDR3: CASSVGAGGEVEQYF

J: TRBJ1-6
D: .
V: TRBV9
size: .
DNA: TGTGCCAGCAGCGCTAGGGACCGGGCGAATTCACCCCTCCACTTT
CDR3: CASSARDRANSPLHF

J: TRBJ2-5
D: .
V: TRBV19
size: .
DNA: TGTGCCAGTAGTAAGGGTGGAGAGACCCAGTACTTC
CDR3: CASSKGGETQYF

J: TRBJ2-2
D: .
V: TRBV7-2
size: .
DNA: TGTGCCAGCAACCTCGATCCAACCGGGGAGCTGTTTTTT
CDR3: CASNLDPTGELFF

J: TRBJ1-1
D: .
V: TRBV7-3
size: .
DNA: TGTGCCAGCAGCTTGGGCCCAATGGACACTGAAGCTTTCTTT
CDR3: CASSLGPMDTEAFF

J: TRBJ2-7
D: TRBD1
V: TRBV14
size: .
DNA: TGTGCCAGCAGCCATGCTCAGGGGGCCCCTCGGGACGAGCAGTACTTC
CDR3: CASSHAQGAPRDEQYF

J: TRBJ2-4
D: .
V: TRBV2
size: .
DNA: TGTGCCAGCAGAGGGCCGGGGGACATTCAGTACTTC
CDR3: CASRGPGDIQYF

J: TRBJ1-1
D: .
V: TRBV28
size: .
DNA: TGTGCCAGCAGTTATCAGGGGTTGAACACTGAAGCTTTCTTT
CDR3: CASSYQGLNTEAFF

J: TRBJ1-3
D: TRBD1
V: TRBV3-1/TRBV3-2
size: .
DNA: TGTGCCAGCAGCCTTGGGACAGGGGCCGGTGGCACCATATATTTT
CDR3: CASSLGTGAGGTIYF

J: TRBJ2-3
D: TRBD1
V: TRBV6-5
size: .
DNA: TGTGCCAGCATTCCGGACAGGGCCAGCACAGATACGCAGTATTTT
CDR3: CASIPDRASTDTQYF

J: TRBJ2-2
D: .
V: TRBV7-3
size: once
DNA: TGTGCCAGCAGCGTTGGCGCCGCCGGGGAGCTGTTTTTT
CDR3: CASSVGAAGELFF

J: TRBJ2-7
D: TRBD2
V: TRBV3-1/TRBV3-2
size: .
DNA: TGTGCCAGCAGCCAGGGACTAGCGGGGGGCCTTGACTCCTACGAGCAGTACTTC
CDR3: CASSQGLAGGLDSYEQYF

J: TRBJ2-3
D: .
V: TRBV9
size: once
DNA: TGTGCCAGCAGCGTAACGGGTTTCACAGATACGCAGTATTTT
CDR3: CASSVTGFTDTQYF

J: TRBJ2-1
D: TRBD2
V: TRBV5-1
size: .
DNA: TGCGCCAGCAGCCTAACTAGCGGGGGTAACAATGAGCAGTTCTTC
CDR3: CASSLTSGGNNEQFF

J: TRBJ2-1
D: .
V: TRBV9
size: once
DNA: TGTGCCAGCAGCGTAGTCCACAGCTCCTACAATGAGCAGTTCTTC
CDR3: CASSVVHSSYNEQFF

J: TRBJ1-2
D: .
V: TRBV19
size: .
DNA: TGTGCCAGTAACAAGGACCGTGACTATGGCTACACCTTC
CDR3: CASNKDRDYGYTF

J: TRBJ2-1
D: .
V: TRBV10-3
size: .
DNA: TGTCCCACCAGGGCGGGGGGCGGGGGGACAGGGTCGAATGAGCAGTTCTTC
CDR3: CPTRAGGGGTGSNEQFF

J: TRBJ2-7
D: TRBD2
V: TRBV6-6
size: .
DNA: TGTGCCAGCAGACCTACTAGCGGGGGCGATTACGAGCAGTACTTC
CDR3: CASRPTSGGDYEQYF

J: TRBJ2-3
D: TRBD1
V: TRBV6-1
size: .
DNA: TGTGCCAGCAGTTTGACAGGGACAGATACGCAGTATTTT
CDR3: CASSLTGTDTQYF

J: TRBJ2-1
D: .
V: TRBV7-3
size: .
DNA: TGTGCCAGCAGCCCCAACTCCCGTGAGCAGTTCTTC
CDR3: CASSPNSREQFF

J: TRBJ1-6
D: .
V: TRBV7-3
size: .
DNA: TGTGCCAGCAGCTTCGTTAATTCACCCCTCCACTTT
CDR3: CASSFVNSPLHF

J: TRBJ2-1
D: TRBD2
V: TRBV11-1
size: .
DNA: TGTGCCAGCAGGCCAACTAGCGGGGGCGGGGGGGAGCAGTTCTTC
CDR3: CASRPTSGGGGEQFF

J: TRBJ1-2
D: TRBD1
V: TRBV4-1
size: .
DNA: TGCGCCCCCCCCCGACCGGGACAGGGGAAAAAGAACTATGGCTACACCTTC
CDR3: CAPPRPGQGKKNYGYTF

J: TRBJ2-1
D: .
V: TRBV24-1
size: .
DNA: TGTGCCACCAGTGATTTTATTGGGGGGCGATATGAGCAGTTCTTC
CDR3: CATSDFIGGRYEQFF

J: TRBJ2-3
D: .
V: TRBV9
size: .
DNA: TGTGCCAGCAGCGTATGGGGGGCGGATACGCAGTATTTT
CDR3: CASSVWGADTQYF

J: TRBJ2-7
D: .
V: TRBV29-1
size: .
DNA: TGCAGCGTTTCCCCCAAACGGTACGAGCAGTACTTC
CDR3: CSVSPKRYEQYF

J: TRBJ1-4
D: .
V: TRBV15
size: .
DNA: TGTGCCACCAGCAGAGATAGGGCAACTAATGAAAAACTGTTTTTT
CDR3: CATSRDRATNEKLFF

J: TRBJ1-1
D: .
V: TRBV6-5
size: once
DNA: TGTGCCAGCAGCCCCCCCTTCCACAACACTGAAGCTTTCTTT
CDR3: CASSPPFHNTEAFF

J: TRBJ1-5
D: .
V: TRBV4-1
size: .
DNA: TGCGCCAGCAGCCAAGATTGGGGCAGCCCCAATCAGCCCCAGCATTTT
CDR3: CASSQDWGSPNQPQHF

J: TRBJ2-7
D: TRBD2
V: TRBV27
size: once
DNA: TGTGCCAGCAGTTTCGGGACTAGCGGTACCTACGAGCAGTACTTC
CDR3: CASSFGTSGTYEQYF

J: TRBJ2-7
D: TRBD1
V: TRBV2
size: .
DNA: TGTGCCAGCAGTGGGACAGGAACCCCCCACGAGCAGTACTTC
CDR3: CASSGTGTPHEQYF

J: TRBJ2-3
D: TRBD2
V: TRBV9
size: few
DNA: TGTGCCAGCAGCCTGGGCGGGGGGCTGGGAGATACGCAGTATTTT
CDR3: CASSLGGGLGDTQYF

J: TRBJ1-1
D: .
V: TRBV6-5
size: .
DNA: TGTGCCCCCGGGAGGCTGAACACTGAAGCTTTCTTT
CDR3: CAPGRLNTEAFF

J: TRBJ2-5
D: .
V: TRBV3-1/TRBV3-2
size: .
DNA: TGTGCCAGCAGCCAACACGACCGGGATGGAGAGACCCAGTACTTC
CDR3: CASSQHDRDGETQYF

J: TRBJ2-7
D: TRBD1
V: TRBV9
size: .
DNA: TGTGCCAGCAGCGTAAGAGGGGACAGGGGGGCGAGCCGGCAGTACTTC
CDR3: CASSVRGDRGASRQYF

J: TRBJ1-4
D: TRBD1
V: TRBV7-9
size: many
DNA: TGTGCCAGCAGCTTAGGAAGATTGGGACAGCCTAATGAAAAACTGTTTTTT
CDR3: CASSLGRLGQPNEKLFF

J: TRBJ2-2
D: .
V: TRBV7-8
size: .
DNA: TGTGCCAGCAGATTGAGTCGGGGGACCGGGGAGCTGTTTTTT
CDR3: CASRLSRGTGELFF

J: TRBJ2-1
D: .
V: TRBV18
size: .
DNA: TGTGCCAGCTCACCCCGGACAGCCGGCGAGCAGTTCTTC
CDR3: CASSPRTAGEQFF